What follows are 25 T cell receptor beta chains derived from one specimen sequenced in a study of T-cell reconstitution after alpha-beta-depleted transplantation in children. General study findings and limits: A year post-transplant, T-cell counts and diversity derived mostly from newly produced T cells.

What these receptors recognize is not known. Unique molecular identifiers were incorporated during preparation of the TCRbeta library. TCRdb redid the calling of the PCR reads with MiXCR, one entry per CDR3 protein. The sample carries some 300,000 distinct CDR3 sequences, 7.5% to 9% recorded once. The sample in question was peripheral blood, obtained 360 days after TCRalphabeta/CD19-depleted stem cell transplant. These receptors came from a female patient aged 2 to 10 who had a stem cell transplant for Fanconi anemia, so the T cells may come from the graft donor.

This clonotype was recorded many times. The V and J genes are TRBV20-1 and TRBJ2-5; D ambiguous. The CDR3 sequence is 10 residues long. Germline CDR1 DFQATT, CDR2 SNEGSKA (reference sequence). Deletions cut 6 bases from V and 4 bases from J, with 6 bases between. The CDR3 DNA follows: TGCAGTGCCCTACTAGAGACCCAGTACTTC. Translation gives CSALLETQYF.

The table lists this clonotype with many counts. This chain connects TRBV9 to TRBJ2-1, with 10 positions matching TRBD2. The V segment lost 0 bases and the J segment 5 bases; nucleotides outside the gene matches: 11. The CDR3 runs to 18 residues. Germline V gives CDR1 SGDLS, CDR2 YYNGEE. The CDR3 nucleotides are TGTGCCAGCAGCGTAGGTCGGGCTAGCGGGAGAGGGGACAATGAGCAGTTCTTC. It is translated as CASSVGRASGRGDNEQFF.

There are many counts of this clonotype. This chain links TRBV12-3 or TRBV12-4 with TRBJ1-1; no reliable D call. V was cut by 3 bases and J by 5 bases, with 4 bases left in between. The CDR3 covers 11 residues. CDR3 amino acids: CASSLRTEAFF. The CDR3, as DNA: TGTGCCAGCAGTTTGAGGACTGAAGCTTTCTTT.

This clonotype was seen ten or more times. This chain links TRBV5-1 with TRBJ2-2, with TRBD1 matching over 7 bases. Germline V gene lookup returns CDR1 SGHRS and CDR2 YFSETQ. The CDR3 totals 12 residues. With V trimmed by 3 bases and J by 16 bases, 9 bases remained unmatched. CDR3 DNA: TGCGCCAGCAGCTCGATCGGGACAGTGACGTTTTTT. Protein: CASSSIGTVTFF.

The chain joins TRBV7-9 to TRBJ1-1; TRBD1 is a possible D gene (6 bases). This CDR3 is 13 amino acids long. V was shortened by 7 bases and J by 6 bases, with 15 bases between the two germline ends. Germline V gene data show CDR1 as SEHNR and CDR2 as FQNEAQ (reference sequence). The CDR3 protein is CASNAGVSPEAFF. CDR3 nucleotides: TGTGCCAGCAATGCAGGGGTCTCCCCTGAAGCTTTCTTT. Combining the CDR3 with reference TRBV7-9 and TRBJ1-1 gives the whole variable domain DTGVSQNPRHKITKRGQNVTFRCDPISEHNRLYWYRQTLGQGPEFLTYFQNEAQLEKSRLLSDRFSAERPKGSFSTLEIQRTEQGDSAMYLCASNAGVSPEAFFGQGTRLTVV.

Only a few counts were recorded for this clonotype. The V gene is TRBV27, the J gene TRBJ1-2, with a weak D call TRBD1 (5 bases). Per the germline V gene, CDR1 is MNHEY and CDR2 is SMNVEV (reference sequence). The V end lost 5 bases, the J end lost 4 bases, and 11 bases lay between the germline ends. The CDR3 is made up of 13 amino acids. This CDR3 is CASSPGALYGYTF. In DNA form, the CDR3 reads TGTGCCAGCAGTCCCGGGGCTCTCTATGGCTACACCTTC.

This clonotype has a count of ten or more. The chain couples TRBV29-1 to TRBJ2-7; 12 bases are shared with TRBD2. With V trimmed by 4 bases and J by 1 base, 5 bases remained unmatched. This CDR3 is 15 amino acids long. Germline CDR1 is SQVTM and CDR2 is ANQGSEA. The DNA for the CDR3 is TGCAGCGTTGCCGGACTAGCGGGAATGTCCTACGAGCAGTACTTC. This translates into CSVAGLAGMSYEQYF.

This clonotype was counted only a few times. The V call is TRBV5-1, the J call TRBJ1-2, with D possibly matching TRBD1 (5 bases). The CDR3 length is 14 residues. V dropped 0 bases and J dropped 6 bases, with 12 bases sitting between them. The germline V gene encodes CDR1 SGHRS and CDR2 YFSETQ. CDR3 loop: CASSLAQGMNGYTF. The CDR3 DNA follows: TGCGCCAGCAGCTTGGCGCAGGGTATGAATGGCTACACCTTC.

This clonotype came up many times. At one boundary the junction diverges from the germline segment, which might be a read error. J is TRBJ2-1 and V is TRBV5-1; 7 nucleotides align to TRBD1. The germline V gene has CDR1 SGHRS and CDR2 YFSETQ. The length of the CDR3 is 17 residues. CDR3 amino acids: CASNLMFNLRGNYEQFF. In nucleotides, the CDR3 is TGCGCCAGCAACTTGATGTTTAATCTCAGGGGGAACTATGAGCAGTTCTTC.

This clonotype has more than one count but fewer than ten. The chain couples TRBV6-1 to TRBJ1-2; TRBD1 aligns across 11 bases. Per the germline V gene, CDR1 is MNHNS and CDR2 is SASEGT. V lost 6 bases to trimming and J lost 8 bases; unmatched junction nucleotides: 11. This CDR3 is built from 15 residues. The CDR3: CASRTAGQGAGGYTF. CDR3 bases: TGTGCCAGCAGGACCGCAGGACAGGGGGCGGGGGGCTACACCTTC.

This clonotype was seen repeatedly, ten times or more. This chain joins TRBV29-1 and TRBJ2-2; D is possibly TRBD2 (5 bases). The CDR3 totals 13 residues. The V end lost 3 bases, the J end lost 4 bases, and 9 bases lay between the germline ends. Germline V lookup: CDR1 SQVTM, CDR2 ANQGSEA. The CDR3 DNA is TGCAGCGTTGAGGGGAGAGTCACCGGGGAGCTGTTTTTT. Translation: CSVEGRVTGELFF.

The chain combines TRBV28 with TRBJ2-7; D not certain. This CDR3 has 11 residues. The V gene lost 7 bases and the J gene lost 9 bases, with 13 bases spanning the gap. CDR1 is MDHEN, CDR2 SYDVKM, per germline. The CDR3 here is CASTFRRWQYF. CDR3 DNA sequence: TGTGCCAGCACCTTCCGTAGGTGGCAGTACTTC.

This clonotype was seen repeatedly, ten times or more. The chain recombines TRBV4-3 with TRBJ1-4; perhaps TRBD1 as D (6 bases). Germline-derived CDR1 and CDR2 are LGHNA and YSLEER. The CDR3 is made up of 14 amino acids. Trimming took 1 base from V and 5 from J, leaving 8 bases between them. The CDR3 sequence: CASSQGTGNEKLFF. For the CDR3, the DNA is TGCGCCAGCAGCCAAGGTACAGGGAATGAAAAACTGTTTTTT.

This rearrangement joins TRBV14 to TRBJ2-7; 7 bases are shared with TRBD1. The junction had 7 bases not matched to a gene; V was cut back by 9 bases and J by 2 bases. Germline V gene data show CDR1 as SGHDN and CDR2 as FVKESK. This CDR3 is built from 13 residues. The CDR3 DNA is TGTGCCAGTCGGGACAGCGGCGCCTACGAGCAGTACTTC. This codes for CASRDSGAYEQYF.

This clonotype was detected only a few times. The chain combines TRBV6-5 with TRBJ2-2; maybe TRBD1 (6 bases). CDR1 and CDR2 (germline): MNHEY, SVGAGI. The CDR3 sequence is 15 residues long. V was shortened by 4 bases and J by 5 bases, with 14 bases between the two germline ends. This chain's CDR3 is CASSSPGTQTGELFF. The CDR3 nucleotides read TGTGCCAGCAGTTCCCCCGGGACACAAACCGGGGAGCTGTTTTTT.

This clonotype was detected ten times or more. This sequence joins TRBV6-2 or TRBV6-3 and TRBJ1-1; D not certain. The CDR3 runs 13 residues. V shed 6 bases and J shed 1 base, with 9 bases lying between them. In germline, CDR1 is MNHEY, CDR2 SVGEGT. The CDR3, as DNA: TGTGCCAGCAGCACCGACTGGAACACTGAAGCTTTCTTT. This translates into CASSTDWNTEAFF.

The chain carries TRBV14 and TRBJ2-1, with D possibly TRBD2 on 7 matching bases. The germline V gene has CDR1 SGHDN and CDR2 FVKESK. The CDR3 covers 16 residues. The ends were cut back, 2 bases at V and 6 bases at J, with 17 bases in the middle. The CDR3 coding sequence is TGTGCCAGCAGCCAACTGAGGGGGGGGGCACGCAATGAGCAGTTCTTC. This encodes CASSQLRGGARNEQFF. The complete variable domain, with remaining parts taken from reference TRBV14 and TRBJ2-1, reads EAGVTQFPSHSVIEKGQTVTLRCDPISGHDNLYWYRRVMGKEIKFLLHFVKESKQDESGMPNNRFLAERTGGTYSTLKVQPAELEDSGVYFCASSQLRGGARNEQFFGPGTRLTVL.

This chain joins TRBV4-2 and TRBJ2-2; D possibly corresponds to TRBD1 (7 bases). V dropped 0 bases and J dropped 5 bases, with 19 bases sitting between them. CDR1 and CDR2 from the germline V gene are LGHNA and YNFKEQ. The CDR3 totals 18 residues. DNA of the CDR3: TGTGCCAGCAGCCAAGAATTTCGCGGCAGGGGGGATACCGGGGAGCTGTTTTTT. This encodes CASSQEFRGRGDTGELFF.

This clonotype came up many times. V usage is TRBV29-1 and J usage is TRBJ2-3, with 12 nucleotides matching TRBD2. The CDR3 runs 15 residues. V trimming: 6 bases; J trimming: 2 bases; junction bases outside the gene matches: 6. From germline, CDR1 is SQVTM and CDR2 ANQGSEA. The CDR3 DNA follows: TGCAGCGTACCTGGACTAGCGGGGCCCACAGATACGCAGTATTTT. Translated, it gives CSVPGLAGPTDTQYF.

This clonotype was observed a handful of times. The chain combines TRBV4-2 with TRBJ1-5, with 12 bases identical to TRBD1. The length of the CDR3 is 18 residues. Looked up from germline, CDR1 is LGHNA and CDR2 is YNFKEQ. Unmatched junction bases numbered 10, after V lost 1 base and J lost 6 bases. The CDR3 DNA is TGTGCCAGCAGCCAAGTTTCCGCCGGGACAGGGGGCAGTCAGCCCCAGCATTTT. Translated: CASSQVSAGTGGSQPQHF.

This clonotype was observed at least ten times. The gene calls are TRBV28 and TRBJ2-1, with 9 nucleotides matching TRBD2. CDR3 length: 13 amino acids. The germline V gene encodes CDR1 MDHEN and CDR2 SYDVKM. V trimming: 8 bases; J trimming: 9 bases; junction bases outside the gene matches: 8. The CDR3 here is CASRKAGGPEQFF. In nucleotides, the CDR3 is TGTGCCAGCCGGAAGGCGGGAGGGCCTGAGCAGTTCTTC.

This clonotype was seen more than once but under ten times. The chain is built from TRBV19 and TRBJ1-1; D gene ambiguous. Germline V gives CDR1 LNHDA, CDR2 SQIVND (reference sequence). V lost 0 bases, J lost 2 bases, and 10 bases lay in between. This CDR3 spans 15 amino acids. CDR3 protein: CASSIEAATNTEAFF. The CDR3 bases are TGTGCCAGTAGTATAGAAGCGGCCACCAACACTGAAGCTTTCTTT.

The chain combines TRBV28 with TRBJ1-6, with D uncertain. The CDR3 runs 12 residues. V lost 3 bases, J lost 9 bases, and 6 bases lay in between. From germline, CDR1 is MDHEN and CDR2 SYDVKM. CDR3 DNA: TGTGCCAGCAGTTTCAGCCCTTCACCCCTCCACTTT. As protein: CASSFSPSPLHF. The full variable domain, completed using reference TRBV28 and TRBJ1-6, is DVKVTQSSRYLVKRTGEKVFLECVQDMDHENMFWYRQDPGLGLRLIYFSYDVKMKEKGDIPEGYSVSREKKERFSLILESASTNQTSMYLCASSFSPSPLHFGNGTRLTVT.

This clonotype was seen ten or more times. The rearrangement links TRBV10-3 to TRBJ2-6; TRBD1 might be the D (6 bases). CDR1 and CDR2 (germline): ENHRY, SYGVKD. Trimming left V 3 bases short and J 3 bases short, with 9 bases between. CDR3 length: 15 residues. CDR3 in DNA: TGTGCCATCAGTGACACAGGGCGTGGGGCCAACGTCCTGACTTTC. It yields the protein CAISDTGRGANVLTF.

This clonotype has a count of ten or more. The chain recombines TRBV5-1 with TRBJ2-1; no definite D call. Between the trimmed V and J ends, which lost 4 bases and 6 bases, there was a span of 14 bases. Germline CDR1 reads SGHRS; CDR2 reads YFSETQ. The CDR3 has 14 residues. The CDR3: CASSTQFWGNEQFF. CDR3 coding DNA: TGCGCCAGCAGCACCCAGTTTTGGGGCAATGAGCAGTTCTTC.